These 9 T cell receptor beta chains were all obtained from the same sample, sequenced in a study of blood T cell repertoires in COVID-19. The assay was immunoSEQ multiplex PCR, and TCRdb's table has in-frame clones only and misses some. The sample has around 250,000 clones, around 84% seen once; the top ten hold 3.4%. Sequencing was done on a sample of peripheral blood. Receptor source: a woman under 30 with acute or convalescent COVID-19.

The genes are TRBV2 and TRBJ1-3, with D maybe TRBD1 (6 bases). Trimming shortened V by 4 bases and J by 6 bases, and 13 bases separated the two germline ends. Looked up from germline, CDR1 is SNHLY and CDR2 is FYNNEI. CDR3 length: 14 residues. CDR3 region: CASSATGHQNTIYF. As DNA, the CDR3 is TGTGCCAGCAGTGCAACGGGACACCAAAACACCATATATTTT.

J is TRBJ2-7 and V is TRBV9; 8 bases fit TRBD1. V was clipped by 3 bases and J by 0 bases; unmatched bases: 5. This CDR3 has 15 amino acids. Germline V gene sequence: CDR1 SGDLS, CDR2 YYNGEE. CDR3 sequence (DNA): TGTGCCAGCAGCGCAGGACAGGGTGTCTCCTACGAGCAGTACTTC. Protein: CASSAGQGVSYEQYF.

The chain has TRBV14 and TRBJ2-3, with unresolved D. The CDR3 runs 14 residues. V was trimmed by 5 bases and J by 1 base, leaving 10 bases between them. Per the germline V gene, CDR1 is SGHDN and CDR2 is FVKESK. DNA for the CDR3: TGTGCCAGCAGCTTCCGACGGGGCACAGATACGCAGTATTTT. Its protein is CASSFRRGTDTQYF. Filled out from reference TRBV14 and TRBJ2-3, the complete variable domain reads EAGVTQFPSHSVIEKGQTVTLRCDPISGHDNLYWYRRVMGKEIKFLLHFVKESKQDESGMPNNRFLAERTGGTYSTLKVQPAELEDSGVYFCASSFRRGTDTQYFGPGTRLTVL.

The V call is TRBV5-5, the J call TRBJ2-7; 8 bases map to TRBD1. The CDR3 is 15 amino acids. V dropped 2 bases and J dropped 4; count of bases not matched to a gene: 8. Germline V lookup: CDR1 SGHKS, CDR2 YYEKEE (reference sequence). The CDR3 sequence is CASSLGQGPLYEQYF. The CDR3 nucleotides read TGTGCCAGCAGCTTAGGACAGGGTCCTTTGTACGAGCAGTACTTC.

The chain combines TRBV9 with TRBJ2-1; 7 nucleotides line up with TRBD2. Germline V lookup: CDR1 SGDLS, CDR2 YYNGEE. The CDR3 has 17 residues. V shed 0 bases, J shed 0 bases, and the junction held 6 bases outside the gene matches. The CDR3 loop reads CASSVGSSGFSYNEQFF. The CDR3 DNA reads as TGTGCCAGCAGCGTAGGGTCTAGCGGATTCTCCTACAATGAGCAGTTCTTC.

The chain couples TRBV24-1 to TRBJ2-1, with 8 bases identical to TRBD2. The germline V gene encodes CDR1 KGHDR and CDR2 SFDVKD. V dropped 2 bases and J dropped 5; count of bases not matched to a gene: 7. The CDR3 is 16 amino acids. CDR3 in amino acids: CATSDYASAGDNEQFF. CDR3 bases: TGTGCCACCAGTGATTATGCCTCAGCGGGGGACAATGAGCAGTTCTTC.

The V call is TRBV7-2, the J call TRBJ2-3; possible D gene TRBD2, 5 bases. Germline assignment: CDR1 SGHTA and CDR2 FQGNSA. The germline V and J ends were trimmed by 5 bases and 7 bases, with 10 bases remaining between them. This CDR3 is built from 12 residues. The DNA for the CDR3 is TGTGCCAGCAGCAGAGGGAGTAATACGCAGTATTTT. Translation gives CASSRGSNTQYF.

The chain employs TRBV11-2 and TRBJ1-5; D remains ambiguous. There are 14 residues in the CDR3. CDR1 SGHAT and CDR2 FQNNGV come from the germline V gene. Trimming removed 1 base from V and 3 bases from J, with 7 bases in between. CDR3 DNA sequence: TGTGCCAGCAGCTTAGCAGGTTTCAATCAGCCCCAGCATTTT. Encoded protein: CASSLAGFNQPQHF.

The chain carries TRBV12-3 or TRBV12-4 and TRBJ2-3; TRBD1 might be the D (6 bases). V dropped 6 bases and J dropped 4 bases, with 11 bases sitting between them. The CDR3 runs to 13 residues. The CDR3 DNA reads as TGTGCCAGCAGCACGGACAGTGCAGATACGCAGTATTTT. It encodes CASSTDSADTQYF.